This passage covers 25 T cell receptor beta chains from one sample sequenced in a study of shared clonotypes between healthy human individuals. Sequenced by immunoSEQ multiplex PCR; TCRdb stores in-frame clones only, minus some. The sample shows about 750,000 clones, around 92% of them seen only once. Naivety among CD8 cells was defined by CD45RO negativity and positive CCR7 selection, thereby excluding terminally differentiated effector memory CD45RA+ cells. Sequencing input: naive CD8+ T cells sorted from blood. The receptor source for this set is a man younger than 40 in good health.

About this clone: Just one base apart from a much larger clone, this may be a read error. The chain recombines TRBV7-9 with TRBJ1-1; no definite D call. Germline V gives CDR1 SEHNR, CDR2 FQNEAQ (reference sequence). The CDR3 runs to 11 residues. V was shortened by 4 bases and J by 4 bases, with 4 bases between the two germline ends. CDR3 bases: TGTGCCAGCAGCTACATCACTGAAGCTTTCTTT. Protein sequence: CASSYITEAFF.

For the CDR3, the DNA is TGCGCCAGCAGAATCGGAAGGTCGTCGGCTTTCTTT. Translation gives CASRIGRSSAFF. The V call is TRBV10-2, the J call TRBJ1-1; D call uncertain. CDR3 length equals 12 residues. Trimming left V 6 bases short and J 11 bases short, with 16 bases between. Germline lookup yields CDR1 WSHSY and CDR2 SAAADI.

V usage is TRBV2 and J usage is TRBJ2-1, with TRBD2 matching over 9 bases. Trimming removed 4 bases from V and 8 bases from J; junction bases left unmatched: 12. CDR1 SNHLY and CDR2 FYNNEI come from the germline V gene. The CDR3 consists of 16 residues. CDR3 nucleotide sequence: TGTGCCAGCAGTGGGTGGGATAGCGGGAGATTCGATGAGCAGTTCTTC. It is translated as CASSGWDSGRFDEQFF.

V and J are TRBV7-9 and TRBJ1-1, with a weak D call TRBD1 (6 bases). Per the germline V gene, CDR1 is SEHNR and CDR2 is FQNEAQ (reference sequence). This CDR3 has 15 amino acids. Trimming shortened V by 8 bases and J by 5 bases, and 21 bases separated the two germline ends. CDR3 bases: TGTGCCAGCGGGTTTTTTGAGGGGGTGAGGACTGAAGCTTTCTTT. Protein sequence: CASGFFEGVRTEAFF.

The CDR3 nucleotides are TGTGCCAGCAGTGACCAGCGGTCCGACGAGCAGTACTTC. This translates into CASSDQRSDEQYF. The chain recombines TRBV25-1 with TRBJ2-7, with D tentatively TRBD2 (5 bases). The CDR3 runs to 13 residues. Per germline, CDR1 MGHDK and CDR2 SYGVNS. V shed 3 bases and J shed 5 bases, with 11 bases lying between them.

V is TRBV4-3 and J is TRBJ2-1, with 7 bases matching TRBD2. Germline V gene sequence: CDR1 LGHNA, CDR2 YSLEER. The ends lost 3 bases at V and 13 bases at J; junction bases unmatched: 12. This CDR3 has 14 residues. The CDR3, as DNA: TGCGCCAGCAGCCATTCTCTAGCGGACCTCACCCAGTTCTTC. It codes for CASSHSLADLTQFF.

The V gene is TRBV2, the J gene TRBJ2-7; 9 bases fit TRBD1. Germline V gives CDR1 SNHLY, CDR2 FYNNEI. This CDR3 region has 15 residues. The V and J ends lost 2 bases and 5 bases, in that order; junction bases with no gene match: 7. The CDR3 is CASSELGTGIHEQYF. Written as DNA, the CDR3 is TGTGCCAGCAGTGAACTCGGGACAGGGATCCACGAGCAGTACTTC.

This sequence joins TRBV7-8 and TRBJ1-5, with no clear D. V lost 1 base and J lost 5, with 3 bases in between. The CDR3 sequence is 12 residues long. The germline V gene encodes CDR1 SGHVS and CDR2 FQNEAQ. In DNA form, the CDR3 reads TGTGCCAGCAGCTTAGGGGATCAGCCCCAGCATTTT. It is translated as CASSLGDQPQHF.

Concerning this clone: The germline gene is not matched at one end of the junction; a read error may be the cause. V gene TRBV15 combines with J gene TRBJ2-7, with 12 positions matching TRBD2. The CDR3 is 17 residues long. Germline V gene lookup returns CDR1 LNHNV and CDR2 YYDKDF (reference sequence). CDR3 DNA sequence: TGTGCCACCAGCAGATCCAAGGGACTAGCGGGCTCCCACGAGCAGTACTTC. Encoded protein: CATSRSKGLAGSHEQYF.

The chain combines TRBV4-2 with TRBJ1-5; D not certain. The V gene's germline CDR1 is LGHNA and CDR2 YNFKEQ. The CDR3 is 15 residues long. The V and J ends lost 4 bases and 4 bases respectively, with 14 bases between them. CDR3 DNA sequence: TGTGCCAGCAGCCCAAGATGGGAAGCTAATCAGCCCCAGCATTTT. Amino acid sequence: CASSPRWEANQPQHF.

The chain uses TRBV6-1 and TRBJ2-5; 8 nucleotides agree with TRBD1. Unmatched junction bases numbered 6, after V lost 2 bases and J lost 1 base. CDR1 is MNHNS and CDR2 is SASEGT in the germline V gene. This CDR3 comprises 16 residues. The CDR3 loop is CASSEQGASVQETQYF. As DNA, the CDR3 is TGTGCCAGCAGTGAACAGGGGGCGTCTGTCCAAGAGACCCAGTACTTC.

The V gene is TRBV28, the J gene TRBJ2-3; D perhaps matches TRBD2 (6 bases). CDR3 length: 17 amino acids. Germline CDR1 MDHEN, CDR2 SYDVKM. The V end lost 2 bases, the J end lost 0 bases, and 15 bases lay between the germline ends. Written as DNA, the CDR3 is TGTGCCAGCAGTTTACTGGGCGGGGATAAGAGCACAGATACGCAGTATTTT. Protein sequence: CASSLLGGDKSTDTQYF.

This sequence joins TRBV7-9 and TRBJ2-2, with D possibly being TRBD1 or TRBD2 (5 bases each). Trimming removed 3 bases from V and 7 bases from J, with 18 bases in between. The CDR3 spans 16 residues. Germline lookup yields CDR1 SEHNR and CDR2 FQNEAQ (reference sequence). The CDR3 sequence is CASSFPREIGGGELFF. The CDR3 region has the DNA TGTGCCAGCAGCTTCCCCAGGGAAATCGGAGGCGGGGAGCTGTTTTTT.

The CDR3 DNA sequence: TGTGCCAGCAGACTGCGCCCACAGGGGCGAGACGAGCAGTACTTC. Encoded protein: CASRLRPQGRDEQYF. The chain has TRBV27 and TRBJ2-7, with 7 bases identical to TRBD1. V gave up 6 bases and J gave up 5 bases; unmatched junction bases: 13. Germline V lookup: CDR1 MNHEY, CDR2 SMNVEV (reference sequence). The CDR3 runs 15 residues.

The chain employs TRBV13 and TRBJ1-1, with D tentatively TRBD1 (5 bases). Trimming removed 4 bases from V and 0 bases from J, with 12 bases in between. Looked up from germline, CDR1 is PRHDT and CDR2 is FYEKMQ (reference sequence). This CDR3 has 15 residues. CDR3 protein: CASSYLDSVNTEAFF. Here the CDR3 DNA reads TGTGCCAGCAGCTACTTAGACAGCGTGAACACTGAAGCTTTCTTT.

J is TRBJ2-7 and V is TRBV9, with D perhaps given as TRBD1 or TRBD2 (5 bases each). This CDR3 contains 16 residues. CDR1 and CDR2 (germline): SGDLS, YYNGEE. V was clipped by 2 bases and J by 2 bases, with 17 bases between them. The CDR3 DNA reads as TGTGCCAGCAGCGTCGAGGCCGGGACGGACGCCTACGAGCAGTACTTC. Residues: CASSVEAGTDAYEQYF.

The J gene is TRBJ1-4, the V gene TRBV7-9; TRBD1 matches 11 bases. The trim removed 1 base at V and 6 bases at J, leaving 4 bases unmatched. CDR3 length: 16 amino acids. Germline loops: CDR1 SEHNR, CDR2 FQNEAQ (reference sequence). The CDR3 region is CASSLGPGQGDEKLFF. Written as DNA, the CDR3 is TGTGCCAGCAGCTTAGGGCCGGGACAGGGGGATGAAAAACTGTTTTTT.

The V gene is TRBV7-9, the J gene TRBJ2-7, with D unresolved. Trimming took 5 bases from V and 2 from J, leaving 7 bases between them. Germline V CDR1 and CDR2: SEHNR, FQNEAQ (reference sequence). The CDR3 length is 12 residues. The CDR3 protein is CASSERAYEQYF. The DNA of the CDR3 is TGTGCCAGCAGCGAAAGGGCCTACGAGCAGTACTTC. Full variable domain (missing parts from reference TRBV7-9 and TRBJ2-7): DTGVSQNPRHKITKRGQNVTFRCDPISEHNRLYWYRQTLGQGPEFLTYFQNEAQLEKSRLLSDRFSAERPKGSFSTLEIQRTEQGDSAMYLCASSERAYEQYFGPGTRLTVT.

The chain has TRBV18 and TRBJ2-3; 8 nucleotides match TRBD2. Germline V lookup: CDR1 KGHSH, CDR2 LQKENI. There are 16 residues in the CDR3. The J segment lost 2 bases and the V segment lost 3 bases, leaving 7 bases of the junction unmatched. The CDR3 coding sequence is TGTGCCAGCTCACCCGGTCCGGGAGGGCCCACAGATACGCAGTATTTT. As protein: CASSPGPGGPTDTQYF.

This chain joins TRBV7-9 and TRBJ1-2; possibly TRBD1 for D (6 bases). The CDR3 spans 13 residues. Deletions cut 5 bases from V and 7 bases from J, with 14 bases between. The germline CDR1 and CDR2 sequences are SEHNR and FQNEAQ (reference sequence). In nucleotides, the CDR3 is TGTGCCAGCAGCCCGGCGACAGGATTTGGCTACACCTTC. Protein sequence: CASSPATGFGYTF.

This clone was seen a single time. The rearrangement links TRBV6-6 to TRBJ2-1; no clear D gene. CDR3 length: 11 amino acids. V shed 0 bases and J shed 10 bases, with 4 bases lying between them. CDR1 and CDR2 from the germline V gene are MNHNY and SVGAGI (reference sequence). This CDR3 is CASSYSGEQFF. The CDR3, as DNA: TGTGCCAGCAGTTACTCGGGGGAGCAGTTCTTC.

The chain employs TRBV28 and TRBJ2-1, with D uncertain. Between the trimmed V and J ends, which lost 6 bases and 7 bases, there was a span of 16 bases. The CDR3 has 14 residues. The germline gives CDR1 MDHEN, CDR2 SYDVKM. CDR3: CASSLTHGLNEQFF. CDR3 nucleotides: TGTGCCAGCAGCTTAACGCACGGGTTAAATGAGCAGTTCTTC.

The chain joins TRBV6-6 to TRBJ1-1; 7 bases fit TRBD1. Germline V gene sequence: CDR1 MNHNY, CDR2 SVGAGI (reference sequence). V dropped 2 bases and J dropped 4; count of bases not matched to a gene: 10. The CDR3 spans 16 residues. The CDR3 nucleotides read TGTGCCAGCAGTTACGGGAGTACAGGGGCTGGCACTGAAGCTTTCTTT. It yields the protein CASSYGSTGAGTEAFF.

Worth noting for this clone: This specimen includes other DNA sequences encoding the same CDR3. J is TRBJ2-7 and V is TRBV28; D unclear. CDR3 length equals 13 residues. V dropped 3 bases and J dropped 1 base, with 7 bases sitting between them. CDR1 MDHEN and CDR2 SYDVKM come from the germline V gene. CDR3 sequence (DNA): TGTGCCAGCAGTTTGGGCAGATCCTACGAGCAGTACTTC. Protein: CASSLGRSYEQYF. Combining the CDR3 with reference TRBV28 and TRBJ2-7 gives the whole variable domain DVKVTQSSRYLVKRTGEKVFLECVQDMDHENMFWYRQDPGLGLRLIYFSYDVKMKEKGDIPEGYSVSREKKERFSLILESASTNQTSMYLCASSLGRSYEQYFGPGTRLTVT.

The V call is TRBV7-9, the J call TRBJ2-7; possible D gene TRBD1, 5 bases. Trimming shortened V by 1 base and J by 4 bases, and 11 bases separated the two germline ends. From germline, CDR1 is SEHNR and CDR2 FQNEAQ (reference sequence). There are 14 residues in the CDR3. The DNA for the CDR3 is TGTGCCAGCAGCTTAGATGTAGGGGTGTACGAGCAGTACTTC. As protein: CASSLDVGVYEQYF.